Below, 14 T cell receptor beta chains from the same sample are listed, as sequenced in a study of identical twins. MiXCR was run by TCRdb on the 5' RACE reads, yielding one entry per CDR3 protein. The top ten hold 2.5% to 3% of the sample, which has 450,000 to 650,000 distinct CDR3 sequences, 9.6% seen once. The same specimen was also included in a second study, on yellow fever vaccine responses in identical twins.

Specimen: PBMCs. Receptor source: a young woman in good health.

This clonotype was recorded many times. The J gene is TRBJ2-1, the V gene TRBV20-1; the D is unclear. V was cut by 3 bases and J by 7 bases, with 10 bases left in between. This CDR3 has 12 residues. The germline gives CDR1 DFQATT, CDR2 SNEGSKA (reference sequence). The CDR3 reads CSASPSPNEQFF. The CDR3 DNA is TGCAGTGCTAGTCCATCACCGAATGAGCAGTTCTTC.

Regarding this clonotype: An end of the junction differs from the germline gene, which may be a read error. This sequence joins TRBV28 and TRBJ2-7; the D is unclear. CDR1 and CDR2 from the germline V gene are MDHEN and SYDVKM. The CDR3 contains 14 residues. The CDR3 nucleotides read TGTGCCAGCAGTTTAGGGCTCGGTCGGTCTCGTGAGGACTTC. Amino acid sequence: CASSLGLGRSREDF.

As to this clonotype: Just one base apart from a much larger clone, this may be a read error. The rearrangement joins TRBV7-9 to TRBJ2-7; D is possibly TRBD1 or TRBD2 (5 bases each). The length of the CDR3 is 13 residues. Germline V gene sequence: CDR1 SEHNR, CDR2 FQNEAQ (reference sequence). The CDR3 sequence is CASEAGTAYKQYF. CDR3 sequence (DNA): TGTGCCAGCGAAGCCGGGACGGCCTACAAGCAGTACTTC.

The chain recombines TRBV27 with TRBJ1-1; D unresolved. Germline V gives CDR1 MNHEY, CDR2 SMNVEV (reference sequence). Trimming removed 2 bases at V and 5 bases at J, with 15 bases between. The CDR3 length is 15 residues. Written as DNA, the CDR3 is TGTGCCAGCAGTTTAATCGTAAGGGAGAGGACTGAAGCTTTCTTT. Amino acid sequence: CASSLIVRERTEAFF.

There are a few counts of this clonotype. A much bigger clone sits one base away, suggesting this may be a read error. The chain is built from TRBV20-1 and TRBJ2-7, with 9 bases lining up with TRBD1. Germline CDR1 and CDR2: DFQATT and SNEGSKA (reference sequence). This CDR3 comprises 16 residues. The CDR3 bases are TGCAGGGCTAGACCCATCACAGGGGGCCTCTCCTACGAGCAGTACTTC. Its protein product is CRARPITGGLSYEQYF.

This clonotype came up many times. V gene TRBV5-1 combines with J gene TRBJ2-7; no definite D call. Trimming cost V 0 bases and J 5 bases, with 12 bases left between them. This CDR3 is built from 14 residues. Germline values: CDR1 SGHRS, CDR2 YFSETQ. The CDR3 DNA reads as TGCGCCAGCAGCTTGGAAACGGCGGCGCACGAGCAGTACTTC. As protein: CASSLETAAHEQYF.

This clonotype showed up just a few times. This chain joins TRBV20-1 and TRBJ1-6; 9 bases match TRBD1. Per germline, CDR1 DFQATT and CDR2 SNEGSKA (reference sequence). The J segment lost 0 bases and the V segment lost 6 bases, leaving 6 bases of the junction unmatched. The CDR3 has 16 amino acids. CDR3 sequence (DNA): TGCAGTGCCACCGGGACAGGGAGCTCCTATAATTCACCCCTCCACTTT. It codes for CSATGTGSSYNSPLHF.

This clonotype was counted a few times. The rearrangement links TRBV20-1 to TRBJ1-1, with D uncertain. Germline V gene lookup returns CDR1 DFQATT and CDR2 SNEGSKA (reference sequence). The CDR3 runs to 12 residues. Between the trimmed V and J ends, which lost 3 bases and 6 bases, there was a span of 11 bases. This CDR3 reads CSASRQVSEAFF. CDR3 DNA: TGCAGTGCTAGCAGGCAGGTATCTGAAGCTTTCTTT.

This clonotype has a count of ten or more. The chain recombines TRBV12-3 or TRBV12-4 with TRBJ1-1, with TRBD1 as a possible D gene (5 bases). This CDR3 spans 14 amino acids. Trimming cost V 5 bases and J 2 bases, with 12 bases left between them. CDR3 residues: CASSRTGVNTEAFF. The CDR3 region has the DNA TGTGCCAGCAGTCGAACGGGGGTTAACACTGAAGCTTTCTTT.

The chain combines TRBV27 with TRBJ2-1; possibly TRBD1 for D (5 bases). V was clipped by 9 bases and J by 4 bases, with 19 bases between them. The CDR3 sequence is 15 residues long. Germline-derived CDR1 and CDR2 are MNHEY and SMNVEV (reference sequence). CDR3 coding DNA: TGTGCCAGGCCTTTAAAGGGGCGCAAGTACAATGAGCAGTTCTTC. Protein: CARPLKGRKYNEQFF.

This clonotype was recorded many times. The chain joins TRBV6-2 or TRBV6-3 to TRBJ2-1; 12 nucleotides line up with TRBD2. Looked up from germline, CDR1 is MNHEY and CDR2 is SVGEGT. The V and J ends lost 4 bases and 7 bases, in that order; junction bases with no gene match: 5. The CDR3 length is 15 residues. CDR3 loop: CASSLLAGGSNEQFF. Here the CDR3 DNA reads TGTGCCAGCAGTTTGCTAGCGGGAGGGTCAAATGAGCAGTTCTTC.

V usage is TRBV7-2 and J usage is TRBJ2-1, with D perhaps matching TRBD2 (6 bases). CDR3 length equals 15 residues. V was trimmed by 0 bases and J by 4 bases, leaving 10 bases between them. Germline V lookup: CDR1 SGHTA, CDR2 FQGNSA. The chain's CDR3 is CASSLAHGGYNEQFF. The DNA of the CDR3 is TGTGCCAGCAGCTTAGCGCATGGGGGGTACAATGAGCAGTTCTTC.

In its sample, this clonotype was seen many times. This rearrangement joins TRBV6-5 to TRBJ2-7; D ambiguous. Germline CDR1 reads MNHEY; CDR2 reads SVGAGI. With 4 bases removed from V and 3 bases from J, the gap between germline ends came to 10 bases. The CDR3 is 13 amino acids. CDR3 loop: CASSSRQLYEQYF. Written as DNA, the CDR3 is TGTGCCAGCAGTTCTAGGCAGCTCTACGAGCAGTACTTC.

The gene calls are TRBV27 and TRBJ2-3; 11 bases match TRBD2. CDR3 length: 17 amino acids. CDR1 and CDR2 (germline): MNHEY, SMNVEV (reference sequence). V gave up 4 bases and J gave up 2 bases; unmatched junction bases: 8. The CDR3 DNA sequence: TGTGCCAGCAGTTCCTTGGGACTAGCGGAGGACACAGATACGCAGTATTTT. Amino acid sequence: CASSSLGLAEDTDTQYF.